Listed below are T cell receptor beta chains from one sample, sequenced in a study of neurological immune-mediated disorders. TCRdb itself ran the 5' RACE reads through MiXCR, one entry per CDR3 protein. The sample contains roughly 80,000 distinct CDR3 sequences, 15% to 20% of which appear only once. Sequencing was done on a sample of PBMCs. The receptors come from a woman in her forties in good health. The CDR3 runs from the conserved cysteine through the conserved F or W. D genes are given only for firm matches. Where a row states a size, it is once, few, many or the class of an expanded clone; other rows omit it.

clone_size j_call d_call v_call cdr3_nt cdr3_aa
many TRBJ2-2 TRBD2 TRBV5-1 TGCGCCAGCAGCCTCGCTAGCGGGGGCGATAACACCGGGGAGCTGTTTTTT CASSLASGGDNTGELFF
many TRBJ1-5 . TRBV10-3 TGTGCCATCAGTGAGGGGGAGGTACAGCCCCAGCATTTT CAISEGEVQPQHF
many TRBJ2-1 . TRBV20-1 TGCAGTGCGCTAACAGGGCCCGTCTACAATGAGCAGTTCTTC CSALTGPVYNEQFF
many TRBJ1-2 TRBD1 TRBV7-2 TGTGCCAGCAGACATACCGGACAGGGGGGCCGAAACTATGGCTACACCTTC CASRHTGQGGRNYGYTF
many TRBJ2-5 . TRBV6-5 TGTGCCAGCAGCCTCGAGACCCAGTACTTC CASSLETQYF
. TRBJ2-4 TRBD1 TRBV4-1 TGCACCAGCAGCACCCCGCGGACAGGGGGTAACATTCAGTACTTC CTSSTPRTGGNIQYF
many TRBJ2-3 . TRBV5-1 TGCGCCAGCAGCGGAAATAGCGGTACTAGCACAGATACGCAGTATTTT CASSGNSGTSTDTQYF
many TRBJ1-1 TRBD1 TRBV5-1 TGCGCCAGCAGCCTGGACAGGGATGGGGCTTTCTTT CASSLDRDGAFF
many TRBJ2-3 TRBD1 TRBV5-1 TGCGCCAGCAGCTCAGGAGACCCCGGGACAGGAGGCCCAGATACGCAGTATTTT CASSSGDPGTGGPDTQYF
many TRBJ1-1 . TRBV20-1 TGCAGTGCTAGACGGGCCGCCGGGGTAGTCACTGAAGCTTTCTTT CSARRAAGVVTEAFF
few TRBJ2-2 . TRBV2 TGTGCCAGTAGACCCGCCCCAACCGGGGAGCTGTTTTTT CASRPAPTGELFF
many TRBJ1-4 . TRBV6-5 TGTGCCAGCAGGCCCTCCCGGGCCCCACTGGTAGAAAAACTGTTTTTT CASRPSRAPLVEKLFF
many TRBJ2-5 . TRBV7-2 TGTGCCAGCAGCACCCTTCCAGAGACCCAGTACTTC CASSTLPETQYF
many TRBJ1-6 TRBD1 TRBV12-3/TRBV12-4 TGTGCCAGCAGTCCGGAGGGGGCGAATTCACCCCTCCACTTT CASSPEGANSPLHF
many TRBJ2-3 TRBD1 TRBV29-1 TGCAGCGTTGACCGCCCCGAGGGCAGGGGGCGGGATACGCAGTATTTT CSVDRPEGRGRDTQYF
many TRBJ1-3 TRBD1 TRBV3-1 TGTGCCAGCAGCCGCGACAGGGGCGGCCCAGGAAGGTACTCTGGAAACACCATATATTTT CASSRDRGGPGRYSGNTIYF
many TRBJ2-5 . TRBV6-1 TGTGCCAGCAGATGGGCGGGACAGTTGGGAGAGACCCAGTACTTC CASRWAGQLGETQYF
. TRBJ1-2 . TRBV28 TGTGCCAGCAGTTTCTTGGCAGGGCTCATTAACTATGGCTACACCTTC CASSFLAGLINYGYTF
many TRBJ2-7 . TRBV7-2 TGTGCCAGCAGCCCTGGGCGGGCCACGCTCGAGCAGTACTTC CASSPGRATLEQYF
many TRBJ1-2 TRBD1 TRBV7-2 TGTGCCAGCAGCCTACAGGGGGCCCCCAACTATGGCTACACCTTC CASSLQGAPNYGYTF
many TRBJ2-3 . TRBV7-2 TGTGCCAGCAGCTTCCGGCCACAGGGAGGAGATACGCAGTATTTT CASSFRPQGGDTQYF
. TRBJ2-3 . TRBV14 TGTGCCAGCAGCCACGGGGACAGCACAGATACGCAGTATTTT CASSHGDSTDTQYF
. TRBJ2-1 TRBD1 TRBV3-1 TGTGCCAGCAGACAGGACAGGGGCAATGAGCAGTTCTTC CASRQDRGNEQFF
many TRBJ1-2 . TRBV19 TGTGCCAGTAGCCCAACGGGGGACTATGGCTACACCTTC CASSPTGDYGYTF
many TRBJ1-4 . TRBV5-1 TGCGCCAGCACGGAACGGCCTAATGAAAAACTGTTTTTT CASTERPNEKLFF
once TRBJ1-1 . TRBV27 TGTGCCAGCAGTCCAGGTTACATGAACACTGAAGCTTTCTTT CASSPGYMNTEAFF
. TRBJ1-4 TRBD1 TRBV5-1 TGCGCCAGCAGTCCTTCGGACAGGGAGTATGAAAAACTGTTTTTT CASSPSDREYEKLFF
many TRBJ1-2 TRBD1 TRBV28 TGTGCCAGCAGTTTAACAGGGGTCTATGGCTACACCTTC CASSLTGVYGYTF
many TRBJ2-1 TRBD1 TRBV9 TGTGCCAGCAGCTCTCACCCCGGGACAGGGGAAGCTGAGCAGTTCTTC CASSSHPGTGEAEQFF
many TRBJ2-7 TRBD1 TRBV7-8 TGTGCCAGCAGCGGTCACCCCCGGGACAGCGACTACGAGCAGTACTTC CASSGHPRDSDYEQYF
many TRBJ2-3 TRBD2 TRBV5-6 TGTGCCAGCAGCCAGCGGGGGGGGCAGGCGCAGTATTTT CASSQRGGQAQYF
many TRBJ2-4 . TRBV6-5 TGTGCCAGCAGTTTAGGGGGAGCCAAAAACATTCAGTACTTC CASSLGGAKNIQYF
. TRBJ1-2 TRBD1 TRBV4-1 TGCGCCAGCAGCCAGATACAGGGGGGGAACTCTAACTATGGCTACACCTTC CASSQIQGGNSNYGYTF
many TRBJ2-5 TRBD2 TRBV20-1 TGCAGTGCCCTAGCGGGGGAGCAAGAGACCCAGTACTTC CSALAGEQETQYF
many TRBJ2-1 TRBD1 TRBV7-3 TGTGCCAGCAGCGACCCGGGACAGGGGAACAATGAGCAGTTCTTC CASSDPGQGNNEQFF
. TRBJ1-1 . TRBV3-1 TGTGCCAGCAGCCAAGGCTCGGCAGGGAAAGCTTTCTTT CASSQGSAGKAFF
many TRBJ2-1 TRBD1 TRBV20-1 TGCAGTGCTCTCCCCGGCACAGGGGGCTCCTACAATGAGCAGTTCTTC CSALPGTGGSYNEQFF
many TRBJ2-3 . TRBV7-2 TGTGCCAGCGGACGAAGCGCTTACACAGATACGCAGTATTTT CASGRSAYTDTQYF
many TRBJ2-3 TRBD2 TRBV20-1 TGCAGTGCTGGAGGGGGACTAGCGGGGGTGGATACGCAGTATTTT CSAGGGLAGVDTQYF
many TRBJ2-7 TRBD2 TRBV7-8 TGTGCCAGCAGAGAGCGGGGGGGCGTTTACGAGCAGTACTTC CASRERGGVYEQYF
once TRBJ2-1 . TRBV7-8 TGTACCAGCAGCAAGACGGCGGACGTTCGAGGCAATGAGCAGTTCTTC CTSSKTADVRGNEQFF
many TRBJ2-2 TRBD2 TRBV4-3 TGCGCCAGCAGCCCTTCCCCTAGCGGGGTGAACACCGGGGAGCTGTTTTTT CASSPSPSGVNTGELFF
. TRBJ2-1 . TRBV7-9 TGTGCCAGCAGCTCCCGGGCTACAGGGTACCATGAGCTGTTCTTC CASSSRATGYHELFF
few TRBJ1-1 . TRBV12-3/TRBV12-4 TGTGCCAGCAGCCTAGGGCCCCAAAACACTGAAGCTTTCTTT CASSLGPQNTEAFF
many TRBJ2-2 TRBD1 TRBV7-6 TGTGCCAGCAGCTCCCTGACAGGGGGCACCGGGGAGCTGTTTTTT CASSSLTGGTGELFF
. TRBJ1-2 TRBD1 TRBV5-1 TGCGCCAGCAGCTTGGCCCCGGACAGGGTGGGCTATGGCTACACCTTC CASSLAPDRVGYGYTF
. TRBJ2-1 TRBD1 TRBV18 TGTGCCAGCTCACCGACAGGGTCCTACAATGAGCAGTTCTTC CASSPTGSYNEQFF
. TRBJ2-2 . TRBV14 TGTGCCAGCAGCCAAGACTTCGCGGGTTGGTACACCGGGGAGCTGATTTTT CASSQDFAGWYTGELIF
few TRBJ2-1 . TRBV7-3 TGTGCCAGCAGCTCTGGACTGTTGGGTGAGCAGTTCTTC CASSSGLLGEQFF
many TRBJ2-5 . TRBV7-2 TGTGCCAGCAGCTTAGATCCGTTCCGGACCCAGTACTTC CASSLDPFRTQYF
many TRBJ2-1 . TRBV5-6 TGTGCCAGCAGCCGCAGGGCTGAGCAGTTCTTC CASSRRAEQFF
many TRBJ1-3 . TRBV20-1 TGCAGTGCTCACTCCGGGGCCGCTGGAAACACCATATATTTT CSAHSGAAGNTIYF